This is a list of T cell receptor beta chains from one sample in a study of cytomegalovirus exposure and HLA in healthy donors. Produced via immunoSEQ multiplex PCR; TCRdb's table is partial and in-frame only. This table holds roughly 60,000 clones, approximately 96% found once. Input material: PBMCs. All receptors come from a man in his late teens or twenties in good health and CMV-seronegative. Each CDR3 is given with its conserved first and last residue. D genes are given only for firm matches. Clone size is stated in some rows and not others, as once, few, many or a class when expanded.

v_gene,len,j_gene,abundance,d_gene,CDR3aa,CDR3nt
TRBV27,13,TRBJ2-5,.,TRBD1,CASSLTGEETQYF,TGTGCCAGCAGTCTCACAGGGGAAGAGACCCAGTACTTC
TRBV11-2,18,TRBJ2-1,.,TRBD2,CASSLDPWTSGSGNEQFF,TGTGCCAGCAGCTTAGATCCGTGGACTAGCGGGAGCGGGAATGAGCAGTTCTTC
TRBV9,16,TRBJ2-3,.,.,CASQSGGQRIADTQYF,TGTGCCAGCCAATCCGGGGGGCAGAGGATCGCAGATACGCAGTATTTT
TRBV9,19,TRBJ2-2,.,TRBD2,CASSVAGLAGGPNTGELFF,TGTGCCAGCAGCGTCGCGGGGCTAGCGGGAGGGCCAAACACCGGGGAGCTGTTTTTT
TRBV4-1,14,TRBJ2-2,once,TRBD2,CASSQEGRDGELFF,TGCGCCAGCAGCCAAGAGGGGAGGGACGGGGAGCTGTTTTTT
TRBV7-4,14,TRBJ2-1,.,.,CASSLDPLLVEQFF,TGTGCCAGCAGCTTAGATCCACTGTTGGTTGAGCAGTTCTTC
TRBV11-1,15,TRBJ2-7,.,TRBD1,CASSFDRGQHYEQYF,TGTGCCAGCAGCTTCGACAGGGGCCAACACTACGAGCAGTACTTC
TRBV28,15,TRBJ1-3,.,.,CASSSRFTRGNTIYF,TGTGCCAGCAGTTCCCGATTCACGAGGGGAAACACCATATATTTT
TRBV7-9,13,TRBJ2-2,.,.,CASSSGFTGELFF,TGTGCCAGCAGTTCAGGTTTTACCGGGGAGCTGTTTTTT
TRBV5-4,15,TRBJ2-3,.,.,CASSYERAFTDTQYF,TGTGCCAGCAGCTACGAGCGGGCATTCACAGATACGCAGTATTTT
TRBV5-1,12,TRBJ2-7,once,.,CASSFPRGEQYF,TGCGCCAGCAGCTTTCCCAGGGGCGAGCAGTACTTC
TRBV11-3,15,TRBJ2-2,.,TRBD1,CASRRGTGNTGELFF,TGTGCCAGCAGACGTGGGACAGGGAACACCGGGGAGCTGTTTTTT
TRBV5-8,12,TRBJ2-3,.,.,CSYRTERDTQYF,TGTTCCTATCGGACTGAACGAGATACGCAGTATTTT
TRBV18,19,TRBJ2-2,once,TRBD2,CASSLTSGSRYANTGELFF,TGTGCCAGCTCACTCACTAGCGGGAGCCGTTACGCGAACACCGGGGAGCTGTTTTTT
TRBV5-1,15,TRBJ2-2,.,TRBD1,CASSATGGFSGELFF,TGCGCCAGCAGCGCTACAGGGGGCTTCAGCGGGGAGCTGTTTTTT
TRBV9,15,TRBJ2-1,once,TRBD2,CASSALAGGIDEQFF,TGTGCCAGCAGCGCCCTAGCGGGAGGGATCGATGAGCAGTTCTTC
TRBV29-1,16,TRBJ1-2,.,.,CSVEIFVGGVGYGYTF,TGCAGCGTTGAAATATTCGTGGGAGGGGTTGGCTATGGCTACACCTTC
TRBV10-3,14,TRBJ1-1,once,.,CAISDRGGQTEAFF,TGTGCCATCAGTGATCGCGGGGGGCAAACTGAAGCTTTCTTT
TRBV6-6,16,TRBJ2-1,.,TRBD2,CASSPIIAGGPPEQFF,TGTGCCAGCAGCCCGATTATAGCGGGAGGACCTCCTGAGCAGTTCTTC
TRBV9,15,TRBJ2-1,.,TRBD2,CASSGSGRDYNEQFF,TGTGCCAGCAGCGGAAGCGGGAGGGATTACAATGAGCAGTTCTTC
TRBV4-1,15,TRBJ2-7,.,TRBD2,CASSLIAGELYEQYF,TGCGCCAGCAGTCTGATAGCGGGAGAGTTGTATGAGCAGTACTTC
TRBV7-6,16,TRBJ2-1,.,TRBD2,CASTSGLAGAYNEQFF,TGTGCCAGCACCTCCGGGCTAGCGGGGGCTTACAATGAGCAGTTCTTC
TRBV19,18,TRBJ2-3,.,TRBD1,CASSFGSRTGASTDTQYF,TGTGCCAGTAGTTTCGGTTCCCGGACAGGGGCTAGCACAGATACGCAGTATTTT
TRBV19,12,TRBJ2-5,.,TRBD1,CATPGGQGNQYF,TGTGCCACCCCTGGGGGACAGGGGAACCAGTACTTC
TRBV28,14,TRBJ2-7,.,.,CASSFRGSGYEQYF,TGTGCCAGCAGTTTTCGGGGGAGCGGCTACGAGCAGTACTTC
TRBV9,16,TRBJ2-7,.,TRBD2,CASSASSTSPAHEQYF,TGTGCCAGCAGCGCCTCATCGACTAGCCCCGCTCACGAGCAGTACTTC
TRBV10-3,13,TRBJ1-1,once,.,CATTGPLNTEAFF,TGTGCCACTACAGGTCCCTTGAACACTGAAGCTTTCTTT
TRBV6-1,15,TRBJ2-6,.,.,CASSEDSSGANVLTF,TGTGCCAGCAGTGAGGACAGCTCTGGGGCCAACGTCCTGACTTTC
TRBV5-1,14,TRBJ2-1,.,.,CASSESPNGDEQFF,TGCGCCAGCAGCGAGTCCCCCAATGGTGATGAGCAGTTCTTC
TRBV29-1,12,TRBJ2-7,.,.,CSVVTGVNEQYF,TGCAGCGTTGTAACGGGAGTCAACGAGCAGTACTTC
TRBV7-2,16,TRBJ2-5,.,TRBD1,CASSRKNRGLGETQYF,TGTGCCAGCAGCCGAAAGAACAGGGGGCTGGGGGAGACCCAGTACTTC
TRBV4-3,14,TRBJ2-2,.,.,CASSQVSLTGELFF,TGCGCCAGCAGCCAAGTTAGTCTCACCGGGGAGCTGTTTTTT
TRBV6-6,14,TRBJ2-2,.,.,CASRKQAGTGELFF,TGTGCCAGCAGGAAACAAGCAGGCACCGGGGAGCTGTTTTTT
TRBV7-9,12,TRBJ2-1,.,TRBD2,CASRLADNEQFF,TGTGCCAGCCGACTAGCGGACAATGAGCAGTTCTTC
TRBV18,16,TRBJ1-5,.,.,CASSPGQAGRGQPQHF,TGTGCCAGCTCACCGGGGCAGGCCGGGCGTGGTCAGCCCCAGCATTTT
TRBV4-3,15,TRBJ2-7,.,TRBD2,CASSQIAGGAYEQYF,TGCGCCAGCAGCCAAATAGCGGGAGGAGCCTACGAGCAGTACTTC
TRBV30,15,TRBJ2-4,.,.,CAWRAAELAKNIQYF,TGTGCCTGGAGAGCGGCAGAACTAGCCAAAAACATTCAGTACTTC
TRBV9,13,TRBJ1-1,.,.,CASSSDLEVGAFF,TGTGCCAGCAGCTCCGACTTGGAGGTGGGAGCTTTCTTT
TRBV7-8,16,TRBJ2-2,once,TRBD2,CASSTQLAGVSGELFF,TGTGCCAGCAGCACTCAACTAGCGGGAGTATCCGGGGAGCTGTTTTTT
TRBV5-1,16,TRBJ1-3,.,.,CASSLTGKVAGNTIYF,TGCGCCAGCAGCTTGACAGGGAAGGTAGCTGGAAACACCATATATTTT
TRBV15,15,TRBJ2-5,once,TRBD2,CATSGNSGPGGTQYF,TGTGCCACCAGCGGAAATTCAGGTCCGGGAGGGACCCAGTACTTC
TRBV19,15,TRBJ2-7,.,TRBD1,CASSGRDRKSYEQYF,TGTGCCAGTAGTGGCCGGGACAGGAAGTCCTACGAGCAGTACTTC
TRBV10-3,18,TRBJ1-2,.,.,CAIRDQSSQPGKNYGYTF,TGTGCCATCAGGGACCAATCCTCCCAACCCGGGAAAAATTATGGCTACACCTTC
TRBV27,16,TRBJ2-1,once,TRBD2,CASSPGTSGSYNEQFF,TGTGCCAGCAGTCCCGGGACTAGCGGTTCCTACAATGAGCAGTTCTTC
TRBV7-6,16,TRBJ1-3,few,.,CASSPGGQDSGNTIYF,TGTGCCAGCAGCCCGGGAGGTCAGGATTCTGGAAACACCATATATTTT
TRBV28,14,TRBJ2-2,.,.,CASSFPREGGELFF,TGTGCCAGCAGTTTCCCCAGGGAAGGCGGGGAGCTGTTTTTT